A selection of T cell receptor beta chains follows, all from one sample in a study of cytotoxic CD8 clonotypes in ibrutinib-treated CLL. TCRdb's table, derived via immunoSEQ multiplex PCR, lists solely in-frame clones and lacks some. The top ten clones hold approximately 7.6% of a sample with around 140,000 clones, approximately 80% of them seen once. The sample in question was PBMCs, obtained after 36 months of ibrutinib treatment. The receptors were sampled from a human donor with chronic lymphocytic leukemia. Each CDR3 is given with its conserved first and last residue. A D gene is named only where the DNA matches it firmly. Only part of the rows carry a size: once, few, many, or a class if the clone is expanded.

TRBV18	TRBJ1-1	TRBD1	-	CASSNRTGGERSTEAFF	TGTGCCAGCTCAAATCGGACAGGGGGCGAAAGGAGCACTGAAGCTTTCTTT
TRBV27	TRBJ2-7	TRBD2	-	CASSFVAGELYEQYF	TGTGCCAGCAGTTTTGTGGCGGGAGAGTTGTACGAGCAGTACTTC
TRBV9	TRBJ1-1	-	few	CASSVDGVGGTEAFF	TGTGCCAGCAGCGTAGATGGGGTGGGAGGCACTGAAGCTTTCTTT
TRBV5-6	TRBJ1-1	-	once	CASSLGHRRGLLTAFF	TGTGCCAGCAGCTTGGGTCATCGCAGGGGCCTACTAACAGCTTTCTTT
TRBV18	TRBJ1-1	-	-	CASSRGGEQVNTEAFF	TGTGCCAGCTCACGCGGGGGCGAGCAGGTGAACACTGAAGCTTTCTTT
TRBV29-1	TRBJ2-1	TRBD1	-	CSVDRTGDNEQFF	TGCAGCGTTGACCGGACAGGGGATAATGAGCAGTTCTTC
TRBV5-1	TRBJ2-7	-	-	CASSPRTDGNEQYF	TGCGCCAGCAGCCCGCGGACTGACGGAAACGAGCAGTACTTC
TRBV27	TRBJ2-7	-	-	CASSWAPSYEQYF	TGTGCCAGCAGTTGGGCACCCTCCTACGAGCAGTACTTC
TRBV18	TRBJ2-7	-	few	CASSPGQEGEQYF	TGTGCCAGCTCACCGGGGCAGGAGGGCGAGCAGTACTTC
TRBV30	TRBJ2-7	-	-	CAANRRDYEQYF	TGTGCCGCCAACCGGCGGGATTACGAGCAGTACTTC
TRBV5-1	TRBJ2-1	-	-	CASSSSGSSYNEQFF	TGCGCCAGCAGCTCGTCAGGGAGCTCCTACAATGAGCAGTTCTTC
TRBV21-1	TRBJ1-5	-	-	CASRSGTADNQPQHF	TGTGCCAGCAGGAGTGGGACAGCCGACAATCAGCCCCAGCATTTT
TRBV7-8	TRBJ1-1	-	-	CASSLPGRRGNTEAFF	TGTGCCAGCAGCTTACCGGGACGACGGGGAAACACTGAAGCTTTCTTT
TRBV18	TRBJ1-1	-	-	CASSPTRGDTEAFF	TGTGCCAGCTCACCAACGAGGGGTGACACTGAAGCTTTCTTT
TRBV21-1	TRBJ1-2	-	-	CASSKEAQPGYTF	TGTGCCAGCAGCAAAGAGGCCCAGCCAGGCTACACCTTC
TRBV2	TRBJ2-5	-	-	CASSGHPQETQYF	TGTGCCAGCAGCGGACACCCTCAAGAGACCCAGTACTTC
TRBV5-6	TRBJ2-7	-	many	CASSLAHQVGEQYF	TGTGCCAGCAGCTTGGCACACCAAGTTGGCGAGCAGTACTTC
TRBV19	TRBJ2-1	TRBD1	-	CASSGRQGAGYDEQFF	TGTGCCAGTAGTGGCAGACAGGGGGCAGGATACGATGAGCAGTTCTTC
TRBV10-3	TRBJ2-7	-	-	CAIGENYEQYF	TGTGCCATCGGAGAAAACTACGAGCAGTACTTC
TRBV7-9	TRBJ1-5	-	-	CASSLGVGNQPQHF	TGTGCCAGCAGCTTAGGAGTTGGCAATCAGCCCCAGCATTTT
TRBV6-1	TRBJ2-7	-	-	CASSHNRASYEQYF	TGTGCCAGCAGTCACAACAGGGCGTCCTACGAGCAGTACTTC
TRBV27	TRBJ2-7	-	-	CASSFAGGNSYEQYF	TGTGCCAGCAGTTTTGCCGGCGGGAACTCCTACGAGCAGTACTTC
TRBV9	TRBJ2-5	-	-	CASSVAQQETQYF	TGTGCCAGCAGCGTAGCCCAGCAAGAGACCCAGTACTTC
TRBV28	TRBJ2-2	-	-	CASSFSRGELFF	TGTGCCAGCAGTTTTTCGAGGGGGGAGCTGTTTTTT
TRBV6-1	TRBJ1-1	TRBD1	few	CASSQDRATEAFF	TGTGCCAGCAGTCAGGACAGGGCCACTGAAGCTTTCTTT
TRBV15	TRBJ2-3	TRBD2	-	CATSTRSGGSTDTQYF	TGTGCCACCAGCACTCGTAGCGGGGGAAGCACAGATACGCAGTATTTT
TRBV4-1	TRBJ1-5	-	-	CASSQNLRGGQPQHF	TGCGCCAGCAGCCAAAACCTTCGGGGGGGACAGCCCCAGCATTTT
TRBV28	TRBJ2-1	TRBD2	-	CATWTSGAYNEQFF	TGTGCCACCTGGACTAGCGGGGCCTACAATGAGCAGTTCTTC
TRBV5-1	TRBJ2-5	TRBD2	-	CASSLGLRGSQETQYF	TGCGCCAGCAGCTTAGGGCTGCGGGGGAGCCAAGAGACCCAGTACTTC
TRBV18	TRBJ1-4	TRBD1	-	CASSPATGEKLFF	TGTGCCAGCTCACCAGCGACAGGGGAAAAACTGTTTTTT
TRBV7-9	TRBJ2-2	-	-	CASPIRGPYGELFF	TGTGCCAGCCCTATTAGGGGTCCGTACGGGGAGCTGTTTTTT
TRBV7-9	TRBJ2-7	-	-	CASSQTYGTYEQYF	TGTGCCAGCAGCCAGACCTACGGCACCTACGAGCAGTACTTC
TRBV10-3	TRBJ2-7	-	-	CAISEGTYEQYF	TGTGCCATCAGTGAAGGAACCTACGAGCAGTACTTC
TRBV9	TRBJ1-1	-	once	CASSVWVNTEAFF	TGTGCCAGCAGCGTTTGGGTGAACACTGAAGCTTTCTTT
TRBV7-3	TRBJ2-1	TRBD2	few	CASSNSGNEGEQFF	TGTGCCAGCAGCAACAGCGGGAATGAAGGTGAGCAGTTCTTC